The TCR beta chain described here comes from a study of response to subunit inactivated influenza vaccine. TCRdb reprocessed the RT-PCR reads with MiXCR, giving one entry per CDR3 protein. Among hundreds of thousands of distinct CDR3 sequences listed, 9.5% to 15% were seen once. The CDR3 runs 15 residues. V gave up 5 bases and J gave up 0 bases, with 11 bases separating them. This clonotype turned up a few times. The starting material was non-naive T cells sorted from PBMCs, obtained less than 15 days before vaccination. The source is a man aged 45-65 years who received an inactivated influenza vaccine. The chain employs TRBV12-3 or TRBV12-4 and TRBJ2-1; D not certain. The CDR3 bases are TGTGCCAGCAGTCATGGGCCGAGCTCCTACAATGAGCAGTTCTTC. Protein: CASSHGPSSYNEQFF.